This T cell receptor (beta chain) was retrieved from a study of TIL therapy for anti-PD-1-resistant metastatic lung cancer. Time point noted: pre-treatment sample, taken before nivolumab and TIL therapy. The tumor samples were excised metastases, mostly pleural nodules or supraclavicular lymph nodes. The immunoSEQ assay was v3. Clones were sequenced by immunoSEQ multiplex PCR, and TCRdb holds only the in-frame ones, with some missing. The data show about 26,000 clones, around 77% seen once. Germline V gene sequence: CDR1 SQVTM, CDR2 ANQGSEA. The CDR3 spans 12 residues. With 8 bases removed from V and 7 bases from J, the gap between germline ends came to 17 bases. This clone appeared once.

The clonotype originates from a person aged 25 to 79 with non-small cell lung cancer. The sequencing used tumor tissue, collected at baseline. The chain couples TRBV29-1 to TRBJ2-5; D may be TRBD1 (6 bases). The CDR3 DNA sequence: TGCAGCACATTAAGGGGGTACGGGACCCAGTACTTC. It encodes CSTLRGYGTQYF.